The 13 T cell receptor beta chains presented below share a single source sample, sequenced in a study of shared clonotypes between healthy human individuals. The table came from immunoSEQ multiplex PCR; TCRdb's copy has only in-frame clones and leaves some out. The sample shows under 850,000 clones, about two thirds of them seen only once. Sequenced sample: memory CD4+ T cells sorted from blood. Subset of the sample: CD45RA-negative fraction. The origin of the receptors is a woman aged 30 to 39 in good health.

This clone is deemed medium-sized. V is TRBV19 and J is TRBJ1-1; 7 bases agree with TRBD1. The V segment lost 3 bases and the J segment 0 bases; nucleotides outside the gene matches: 19. CDR3 length: 20 amino acids. Per germline, CDR1 LNHDA and CDR2 SQIVND (reference sequence). CDR3 bases: TGTGCCAGTAGTATCACCTTCGCGGTCACAGGGGACAACGTGAACACTGAAGCTTTCTTT. Its protein product is CASSITFAVTGDNVNTEAFF.

To note about this clone: A read error is possible here, since a much larger clone lies one base away. Distinct nucleotide sequences in the sample also encode this CDR3. V is TRBV7-9 and J is TRBJ2-3; D gene ambiguous. V was shortened by 0 bases and J by 6 bases, with 1 base between the two germline ends. The CDR3 contains 11 residues. Germline CDR1 and CDR2: SEHNR and FQNEAQ (reference sequence). The DNA for the CDR3 is TGTGCCAGCAGCTTAGCCGATACGCAGTATTTT. It translates to CASSLADTQYF.

This chain uses TRBV6-5 with TRBJ2-7; 7 bases are a match to TRBD1. This CDR3 has 14 amino acids. The V gene's germline CDR1 is MNHEY and CDR2 SVGAGI. The trim removed 4 bases at V and 8 bases at J, leaving 11 bases unmatched. Here the CDR3 DNA reads TGTGCCAGCAGTTCACGACAGGGTCCGGGGAAGCAGTACTTC. Translating gives CASSSRQGPGKQYF.

This chain connects TRBV6-5 to TRBJ2-2; D is possibly TRBD1 (6 bases). CDR3 length: 13 residues. The germline V and J ends were trimmed by 5 bases and 4 bases, with 8 bases remaining between them. From germline, CDR1 is MNHEY and CDR2 SVGAGI. The CDR3 DNA reads as TGTGCCAGCAGTATAGGGGGCACCGGGGAGCTGTTTTTT. Amino acids: CASSIGGTGELFF.

With regard to this clone: Other DNA sequences in the same sample also yield this CDR3. V is TRBV7-6 and J is TRBJ2-5; D is undetermined. The V end was cut by 1 base, the J end by 1 base, with 7 bases between. The CDR3 is made up of 14 amino acids. The germline gives CDR1 SGHVS, CDR2 FNYEAQ. As DNA, the CDR3 is TGTGCCAGCAGCTTAGGGCCTACCCAAGAGACCCAGTACTTC. It codes for CASSLGPTQETQYF.

This chain connects TRBV19 to TRBJ2-2, with 7 bases matching TRBD2. V lost 1 base, J lost 7 bases, and 6 bases stayed unmatched. Germline CDR1 and CDR2: LNHDA and SQIVND (reference sequence). This CDR3 comprises 15 residues. The CDR3 protein is CASSIVAGAGGELFF. The CDR3 coding sequence is TGTGCCAGTAGTATAGTTGCGGGAGCGGGCGGGGAGCTGTTTTTT.

The chain is built from TRBV25-1 and TRBJ2-5, with 7 bases aligning to TRBD1. The germline gives CDR1 MGHDK, CDR2 SYGVNS. The CDR3 loop spans 15 amino acids. J gave up 1 base and V 5 bases, and 7 bases lay outside the gene matches. The CDR3 region is CASSIGTAAQETQYF. The DNA for the CDR3 is TGTGCCAGCAGTATCGGGACAGCCGCCCAAGAGACCCAGTACTTC.

This clone occurred once. The chain recombines TRBV7-9 with TRBJ1-2; unclear D gene. Germline loops: CDR1 SEHNR, CDR2 FQNEAQ (reference sequence). V was clipped by 5 bases and J by 4 bases, with 11 bases between them. The CDR3 sequence is 13 residues long. CDR3 region: CASSHATGYGYTF. CDR3 sequence (DNA): TGTGCCAGCAGCCATGCCACGGGCTATGGCTACACCTTC.

As for this clone: A junction boundary mismatches the germline segment, possibly from a read error. The J gene is TRBJ2-5, the V gene TRBV18; 9 nucleotides match TRBD2. Looked up from germline, CDR1 is KGHSH and CDR2 is LQKENI. The CDR3 is 15 amino acids. As DNA, the CDR3 is TGTGCCAGCTCAGCACCGACTAGCGGACAAGAGACCCAGTACTTC. Protein sequence: CASSAPTSGQETQYF.

The chain uses TRBV7-2 and TRBJ2-2, with 7 bases aligning to TRBD2. Per the germline V gene, CDR1 is SGHTA and CDR2 is FQGNSA. The V gene end was trimmed by 0 bases and the J gene end by 5 bases; junction bases not matched to a gene: 3. The CDR3 is 15 amino acids. The CDR3 loop reads CASSLAGLLTGELFF. The DNA for the CDR3 is TGTGCCAGCAGCTTAGCGGGACTACTTACCGGGGAGCTGTTTTTT. Filled out from reference TRBV7-2 and TRBJ2-2, the complete variable domain reads GAGVSQSPSNKVTEKGKDVELRCDPISGHTALYWYRQSLGQGLEFLIYFQGNSAPDKSGLPSDRFSAERTGGSVSTLTIQRTQQEDSAVYLCASSLAGLLTGELFFGEGSRLTVL.

The chain links TRBV19 to TRBJ2-7, with a tentative D call TRBD2 (6 bases). The V end lost 5 bases, the J end lost 2 bases, and 16 bases lay between the germline ends. Germline CDR1 is LNHDA and CDR2 is SQIVND (reference sequence). The CDR3 loop spans 15 amino acids. The DNA of the CDR3 is TGTGCCAGTAGTCTTAGCGGACTCGGAGCCTACGAGCAGTACTTC. Protein: CASSLSGLGAYEQYF.

V usage is TRBV7-9 and J usage is TRBJ2-2; unclear D gene. The CDR3 extends over 17 amino acids. The V end was cut by 6 bases, the J end by 4 bases, with 21 bases between. The germline V gene encodes CDR1 SEHNR and CDR2 FQNEAQ (reference sequence). CDR3 residues: CASRPPGFILGTGELFF. In DNA, the CDR3 is TGTGCCAGCAGACCACCTGGCTTTATCCTTGGCACCGGGGAGCTGTTTTTT.

The chain carries TRBV28 and TRBJ1-4; D gene uncertain. Germline CDR1 is MDHEN and CDR2 is SYDVKM. The CDR3 loop spans 15 amino acids. V was clipped by 5 bases and J by 5 bases, with 15 bases between them. Written as DNA, the CDR3 is TGTGCCAGCAGTCCCCCCACGCTTAACAATGAAAAACTGTTTTTT. It encodes CASSPPTLNNEKLFF. Complete variable domain (other parts from reference TRBV28 and TRBJ1-4): DVKVTQSSRYLVKRTGEKVFLECVQDMDHENMFWYRQDPGLGLRLIYFSYDVKMKEKGDIPEGYSVSREKKERFSLILESASTNQTSMYLCASSPPTLNNEKLFFGSGTQLSVL.